This passage covers 24 T cell receptor beta chains from one sample sequenced in a study of beta chain features in type 1 diabetes. Of the isolated RNA, all was reverse transcribed, and so the sequenced material was expressed TCRB transcripts. Here immunoSEQ multiplex PCR was the method, and the copy in TCRdb shows in-frame clones only, minus some. The sample holds 300,000 to 350,000 clones, around an eighth seen once. Study findings and constraints: There was a moderate but significant shortening of TCRB CDR3s in all four CD4+ subsets of Type 1 diabetes patients.

No cognate antigen is known for these TCRs. Sequencing used naive CD4+ T cells from blood. The receptors originated from a woman between 18 and 29 years old with type 1 diabetes.

This clone was observed a few times. This rearrangement joins TRBV5-1 to TRBJ2-1, with 11 bases aligning to TRBD1. Germline V gives CDR1 SGHRS, CDR2 YFSETQ. The CDR3 is 16 residues long. The ends lost 4 bases at V and 2 bases at J; junction bases unmatched: 5. The CDR3 reads CASSLRTGGPYNEQFF. The CDR3 nucleotides are TGCGCCAGCAGCCTGAGGACAGGGGGCCCCTACAATGAGCAGTTCTTC.

The chain joins TRBV29-1 to TRBJ1-2; no clear D gene. V lost 3 bases and J 6 bases, leaving 11 bases between the germline ends. Germline V gives CDR1 SQVTM, CDR2 ANQGSEA. This CDR3 region has 12 residues. CDR3 amino acids: CSVEGQMDGYTF. For the CDR3, the DNA is TGCAGCGTTGAGGGCCAGATGGATGGCTACACCTTC.

This clone occurred a few times. The rearrangement joins TRBV5-6 to TRBJ2-7, with 11 bases aligning to TRBD1. Trimming removed 2 bases from V and 9 bases from J; junction bases left unmatched: 7. In germline, CDR1 is SGHDT, CDR2 YYEEEE. CDR3 length: 14 residues. CDR3 sequence reads: CASSLNGQGARQYV. The DNA of the CDR3 is TGTGCCAGCAGCTTAAATGGACAGGGGGCAAGGCAGTACGTC.

This chain uses TRBV4-2 with TRBJ2-1, with 12 bases identical to TRBD2. With 4 bases clipped from V and 8 bases from J, the junction kept 6 bases outside the gene matches. CDR1 is LGHNA, CDR2 YNFKEQ, per germline. The CDR3 is made up of 15 amino acids. The CDR3 spells CASSRRLAGEDEQFF. Written as DNA, the CDR3 is TGTGCCAGCAGCCGCCGACTAGCGGGAGAGGATGAGCAGTTCTTC.

The rearrangement joins TRBV29-1 to TRBJ1-5; no definite D call. Looked up from germline, CDR1 is SQVTM and CDR2 is ANQGSEA. The germline V and J ends were trimmed by 4 bases and 2 bases, with 9 bases remaining between them. The length of the CDR3 is 13 residues. CDR3 in DNA: TGCAGCGTTGGGTGGCAAGGCAATCAGCCCCAGCATTTT. Translating it yields CSVGWQGNQPQHF.

The chain uses TRBV11-2 and TRBJ1-2; the match to TRBD1 covers 8 bases. The CDR3 totals 13 residues. J lost 7 bases, V lost 2 bases, and 3 bases had no gene match. Germline CDR1 and CDR2: SGHAT and FQNNGV. The CDR3: CASSLQDRAGYTF. CDR3 DNA: TGTGCCAGCAGCTTACAGGACAGGGCTGGCTACACCTTC.

This CDR3 is CASSSLNTIYF. The CDR3 bases are TGTGCCAGCAGTTCCTTAAACACCATATATTTT. The chain is built from TRBV28 and TRBJ1-3; the D is unclear. V was cut by 4 bases and J by 6 bases, with 4 bases left in between. Per germline, CDR1 MDHEN and CDR2 SYDVKM. The CDR3 contains 11 residues.

The sample holds a few counts of this clone. The rearrangement uses TRBV30 and TRBJ2-3; D is possibly TRBD1 (6 bases). V was cut by 1 base and J by 2 bases, with 13 bases left in between. This CDR3 comprises 15 residues. The V gene's germline CDR1 is GTSNPN and CDR2 SVGIG (reference sequence). The CDR3 region has the DNA TGTGCCTGGAGTGCAACGACAGGATCCACAGATACGCAGTATTTT. This codes for CAWSATTGSTDTQYF.

The J gene is TRBJ1-5, the V gene TRBV5-1; a possible D gene is TRBD1 (5 bases). The CDR3 extends over 14 amino acids. From germline, CDR1 is SGHRS and CDR2 YFSETQ. V lost 4 bases and J lost 7, with 15 bases in between. This CDR3 reads CASSPGLGSQPQHF. The CDR3 DNA is TGCGCCAGCAGCCCGGGGCTCGGGAGCCAGCCCCAGCATTTT.

V and J are TRBV10-3 and TRBJ2-7; 10 bases map to TRBD2. The junction had 11 bases not matched to a gene; V was cut back by 7 bases and J by 2 bases. Germline CDR1 and CDR2: ENHRY and SYGVKD. This CDR3 has 16 residues. The CDR3 sequence: CAITPRASGGPYEQYF. As DNA, the CDR3 is TGTGCCATCACCCCCCGGGCTAGCGGGGGACCCTACGAGCAGTACTTC.

This clone was detected a few times. The chain employs TRBV7-2 and TRBJ2-7, with a possible D match to TRBD2 (6 bases). This CDR3 has 15 amino acids. Germline V lookup: CDR1 SGHTA, CDR2 FQGNSA. V dropped 1 base and J dropped 5 bases, with 15 bases sitting between them. The CDR3, as DNA: TGTGCCAGCAGCTTAGTGACGTCGCTAGCGAACGAGCAGTACTTC. Its protein product is CASSLVTSLANEQYF. Variable domain in full (rest from reference TRBV7-2 and TRBJ2-7): GAGVSQSPSNKVTEKGKDVELRCDPISGHTALYWYRQSLGQGLEFLIYFQGNSAPDKSGLPSDRFSAERTGGSVSTLTIQRTQQEDSAVYLCASSLVTSLANEQYFGPGTRLTVT.

A few counts support this clone. The CDR3 nucleotides are TGTGCCAGCAGCTTGTGGGGATACGGGAGTGAAGCTTTCTTT. This gives the protein CASSLWGYGSEAFF. V and J are TRBV5-6 and TRBJ1-1; no clear D. Germline CDR1 reads SGHDT; CDR2 reads YYEEEE. Deletions cut 1 base from V and 7 bases from J, with 14 bases between. The CDR3 loop spans 14 amino acids.

The chain recombines TRBV28 with TRBJ2-1; the D gene is possibly TRBD2 (7 bases). V lost 6 bases and J lost 6, with 18 bases in between. The length of the CDR3 is 15 residues. Germline V gene sequence: CDR1 MDHEN, CDR2 SYDVKM. The CDR3 reads CASSQGGDSVNEQFF. The DNA for the CDR3 is TGTGCCAGCAGCCAAGGGGGGGACTCCGTCAATGAGCAGTTCTTC.

This clone was found a few times. V and J are TRBV7-2 and TRBJ2-4; 14 positions agree with TRBD2. The germline gives CDR1 SGHTA, CDR2 FQGNSA. The CDR3 runs 15 residues. The V segment lost 5 bases and the J segment 8 bases; nucleotides outside the gene matches: 5. The CDR3 bases are TGTGCCAGCAGCCCAGGGACTAGCGGGAGATACATTCAGTACTTC. Its protein product is CASSPGTSGRYIQYF.

This sequence joins TRBV28 and TRBJ1-5; possible D gene TRBD1, 5 bases. CDR1 MDHEN and CDR2 SYDVKM come from the germline V gene. Trimming pared 6 bases from V and 0 bases from J, leaving 15 bases between. This CDR3 contains 16 residues. The CDR3 nucleotides are TGTGCCAGCAGCGGCCCTAAGGGGTATAGCAATCAGCCCCAGCATTTT. Translated, it gives CASSGPKGYSNQPQHF.

The V call is TRBV30, the J call TRBJ1-3; D is perhaps TRBD1 (5 bases). This CDR3 contains 12 residues. V was cut by 0 bases and J by 7 bases, with 7 bases left in between. Germline-derived CDR1 and CDR2 are GTSNPN and SVGIG (reference sequence). DNA of the CDR3: TGTGCCTGGAGTGTAGGGGTGAACACCATATATTTT. Its translation is CAWSVGVNTIYF.

The genes are TRBV18 and TRBJ1-2; 7 bases agree with TRBD1. From germline, CDR1 is KGHSH and CDR2 LQKENI. The CDR3 sequence is 16 residues long. With V trimmed by 6 bases and J by 8 bases, 18 bases remained unmatched. The CDR3 protein is CASSFRGQDIFNGYTF. DNA of the CDR3: TGTGCCAGCTCCTTCCGCGGACAGGACATTTTTAACGGCTACACCTTC. The variable domain in full, completed from reference TRBV18 and TRBJ1-2, reads NAGVMQNPRHLVRRRGQEARLRCSPMKGHSHVYWYRQLPEEGLKFMVYLQKENIIDESGMPKERFSAEFPKEGPSILRIQQVVRGDSAAYFCASSFRGQDIFNGYTFGSGTRLTVV.

This clone has a handful of counts. The chain joins TRBV4-3 to TRBJ2-3, with 12 bases fitting TRBD2. CDR3 length: 16 residues. J gave up 1 base and V 4 bases, and 3 bases lay outside the gene matches. The germline CDR1 and CDR2 sequences are LGHNA and YSLEER. CDR3 amino acids: CASSRRLAGGTDTQYF. The CDR3 region has the DNA TGCGCCAGCAGCCGCCGACTAGCGGGGGGCACAGATACGCAGTATTTT.

This clone was found a few times. V is TRBV30 and J is TRBJ1-3, with D uncertain. Germline-derived CDR1 and CDR2 are GTSNPN and SVGIG (reference sequence). V lost 2 bases and J 2 bases, leaving 7 bases between the germline ends. The CDR3 length is 13 residues. The CDR3: CAWSYNTGNTIYF. The CDR3 nucleotides are TGTGCCTGGAGTTACAACACTGGAAACACCATATATTTT.

This clone came up a few times. V gene TRBV9 combines with J gene TRBJ2-2; 8 bases fit TRBD2. CDR3 length: 16 residues. Germline values: CDR1 SGDLS, CDR2 YYNGEE. V lost 0 bases, J lost 5 bases, and 6 bases stayed unmatched. The CDR3 loop is CASSVVVGRGTGELFF. The DNA of the CDR3 is TGTGCCAGCAGCGTAGTAGTCGGGAGGGGAACCGGGGAGCTGTTTTTT. The variable domain in full, completed from reference TRBV9 and TRBJ2-2, reads DSGVTQTPKHLITATGQRVTLRCSPRSGDLSVYWYQQSLDQGLQFLIQYYNGEERAKGNILERFSAQQFPDLHSELNLSSLELGDSALYFCASSVVVGRGTGELFFGEGSRLTVL.

This rearrangement joins TRBV2 to TRBJ2-3; TRBD2 matches at 9 bases. The CDR3 contains 16 residues. Trimming at V came to 5 bases and at J to 2 bases, leaving 8 bases not matched to a gene. CDR1 is SNHLY, CDR2 FYNNEI, per germline. The CDR3 nucleotides are TGTGCCAGCAGTCCGGCGGGGACTAGCTACACAGATACGCAGTATTTT. It is translated as CASSPAGTSYTDTQYF.

The chain links TRBV11-2 to TRBJ2-2; D gene ambiguous. This CDR3 spans 14 amino acids. The germline V gene encodes CDR1 SGHAT and CDR2 FQNNGV. The V end lost 5 bases, the J end lost 3 bases, and 10 bases lay between the germline ends. The CDR3 protein is CASSIFRHTGELFF. DNA of the CDR3: TGTGCCAGCAGCATATTCAGGCACACCGGGGAGCTGTTTTTT.

The chain uses TRBV5-1 and TRBJ2-4, with 7 bases identical to TRBD2. The V segment lost 4 bases and the J segment 7 bases; nucleotides outside the gene matches: 14. Germline V gene lookup returns CDR1 SGHRS and CDR2 YFSETQ. This CDR3 contains 16 residues. The CDR3 coding sequence is TGCGCCAGCAGCCTAGCGGAACCCCAACGGGGGAACATTCAGTACTTC. Protein product: CASSLAEPQRGNIQYF.

The gene calls are TRBV10-3 and TRBJ2-5, with a weak D call TRBD1 (5 bases). The ends were cut back, 4 bases at V and 1 base at J, with 10 bases in the middle. In germline, CDR1 is ENHRY, CDR2 SYGVKD. This CDR3 has 14 amino acids. The CDR3 region has the DNA TGTGCCATCAGTGCTACAGGCCCCCAAGAGACCCAGTACTTC. It specifies CAISATGPQETQYF.